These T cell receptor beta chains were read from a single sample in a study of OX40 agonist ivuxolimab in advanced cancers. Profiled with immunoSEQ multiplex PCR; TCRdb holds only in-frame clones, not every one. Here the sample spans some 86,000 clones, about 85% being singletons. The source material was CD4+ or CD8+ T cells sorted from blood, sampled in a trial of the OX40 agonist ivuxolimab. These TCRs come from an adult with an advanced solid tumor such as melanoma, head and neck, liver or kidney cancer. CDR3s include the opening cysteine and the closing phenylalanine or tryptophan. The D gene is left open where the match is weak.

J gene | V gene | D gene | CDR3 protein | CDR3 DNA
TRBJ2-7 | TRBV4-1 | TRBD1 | CASSQLTGKNSYEQYF | TGCGCCAGCAGCCAATTGACAGGGAAGAACTCCTACGAGCAGTACTTC
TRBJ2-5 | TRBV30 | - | CAWSVGAALRGETQYF | TGTGCCTGGAGTGTAGGGGCAGCCTTACGGGGAGAGACCCAGTACTTC
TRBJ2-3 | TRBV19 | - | CASSIAEGDSVHF | TGTGCCAGTAGTATAGCGGAGGGGGACTCGGTTCATTTT
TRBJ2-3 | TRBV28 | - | CASSQSWSTDTQYF | TGTGCCAGCAGTCAGAGTTGGAGCACAGATACGCAGTATTTT
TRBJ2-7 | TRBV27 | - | CASSLWGTLSSYEQYF | TGTGCCAGCAGTTTATGGGGGACACTTAGCTCCTACGAGCAGTACTTC
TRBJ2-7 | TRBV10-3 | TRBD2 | CAISEGAGGGLGWQYF | TGTGCCATCAGTGAAGGAGCGGGAGGAGGGCTTGGTTGGCAGTACTTC
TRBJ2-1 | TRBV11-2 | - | CASSAAKVGDNEQFF | TGTGCCAGCTCAGCAGCAAAGGTGGGGGACAATGAGCAGTTCTTC
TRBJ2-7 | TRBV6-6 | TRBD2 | CASSRMTSGYYEQYF | TGTGCCAGCAGCCGCATGACTAGCGGGTACTACGAGCAGTACTTC
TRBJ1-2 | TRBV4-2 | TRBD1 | CASSQDLGTGVVGYTF | TGTGCCAGCAGCCAAGATCTGGGGACAGGGGTGGTAGGCTACACCTTC
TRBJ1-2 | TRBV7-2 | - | CASSLAPGGGYGYTF | TGTGCCAGCAGCTTAGCCCCGGGGGGCGGCTATGGCTACACCTTC
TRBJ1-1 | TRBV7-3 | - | CASSSEENTEAFF | TGTGCCAGCAGCTCCGAAGAGAACACTGAAGCTTTCTTT